This T cell receptor beta chain was observed in a study of regulatory T cells in long-lasting Graves disease. Building of the TCR beta libraries involved iRepertoire HTBI primers and Arm-PCR of CDR3 regions. Using its own MiXCR run on the multiplex PCR reads, TCRdb lists one record per CDR3 protein. The table has about 500,000 distinct CDR3 sequences, 9.5% to 15% seen once; the top ten hold approximately 9%. Germline V gives CDR1 PRHDT, CDR2 FYEKMQ (reference sequence). This CDR3 has 14 residues. V dropped 5 bases and J dropped 7 bases, with 17 bases sitting between them. Time point: newly diagnosed GD, antithyroid drugs for less than 3 months. RNA from PBMCs was the source of the TCR library. The sample also formed part of further work on T cells in Graves' hyperthyroidism and ophthalmopathy. This second report adds: Patients were excluded for uncontrolled infection, other autoimmune disease, pregnancy or lactation.

This sequence originates from a woman in her 30s with Graves disease. The source was peripheral blood mononuclear cells (PBMCs), collected at new diagnosis, from a patient treated with antithyroid drugs. The chain couples TRBV13 to TRBJ1-2; D possibly corresponds to TRBD1 (5 bases). The CDR3 here is CASSPGTVHAGYTF. The DNA for the CDR3 is TGTGCCAGCAGCCCCGGGACGGTCCACGCTGGCTACACCTTC.